This T cell receptor beta chain originates from a study of T cell responses to AZD1222 COVID-19 vaccine. Produced via immunoSEQ multiplex PCR; TCRdb's table is partial and in-frame only. The table lists about 85,000 clones, 70% to 90% of them singletons. The CDR3 runs to 18 residues. Germline trimming cut 2 bases from V and 5 bases from J; bases unmatched to any gene: 12. Germline V gene data show CDR1 as SGHAT and CDR2 as FQNNGV. This receptor was taken from an adult in good health. This chain uses TRBV11-2 with TRBJ2-1; 10 bases agree with TRBD2. The sequenced sample was peripheral blood, obtained on day 0 of AZD1222 vaccination. CDR3 in amino acids: CASSLSLAGVPSHNEQFF. The CDR3 DNA sequence: TGTGCCAGCAGCTTAAGTCTAGCGGGAGTCCCAAGCCACAATGAGCAGTTCTTC.